The table lists the clone carrying this TCR beta chain with a few counts. Antigen: not known. Peripheral blood from each donor was collected in a volume of roughly 9.2 milliliters. The V and J ends lost 4 bases and 1 base respectively, with 15 bases between them. Germline assignment: CDR1 SGHRS and CDR2 YFSETQ. The CDR3 totals 15 residues. The data originate from a study of blood T cells in healthy people across ages. Study-wide results and caveats: Aged donors had fewer naive CD4+ cells and lower diversity than long-lived donors. Since the PBMCs were unsorted, naive and antigen-experienced cells could not be conclusively compared.

A second PCR of 7 to 11 cycles used a sample-barcoded 5' primer and a J-beta primer mix. TCRdb used MiXCR to reprocess the 5' RACE reads, holding one entry per CDR3 protein. The table shows about 1.7 million distinct CDR3 sequences, with about 30% occurring only once. The sequencing input was blood. This chain connects TRBV5-1 to TRBJ2-7; no clear D gene. This clonotype was obtained from a woman in her 30s in good health. CDR3 sequence (DNA): TGCGCCAGCAGCCTACTCCCGACGGGTTCCTACGAGCAGTACTTC. Translating gives CASSLLPTGSYEQYF.